This TCR beta chain comes out of a study of STAT5B mutations in CD4+ large granular lymphocyte leukemia. Study-level background: Healthy donors showed HLA-associated enrichment of the CDR3 'QG' motif. Study-level points and caveats: 8/27 top patient clones versus 2/35 control clones were TRBV06-family. No patients shared main leukemic clonotypes, though about 26% appeared at low frequency elsewhere.

Remarks on this clone: Its target is not known.

In the authors' methods: The detection floor for productive clonotype frequency was 2.59 x 10-5. Assay: immunoSEQ multiplex PCR; the TCRdb copy retains only in-frame clones and omits some. The DNA was the basis for D and trimming; V, J and clone size are from that table. In the table there are about 28,000 clones, more than 65% of which are singletons. There are 16 residues in the CDR3. The V and J ends lost 2 bases and 2 bases respectively, with 16 bases between them. CDR1 is SGHRS and CDR2 is YFSETQ in the germline V gene. The sample was CD4+ T cells from blood buffy coats. This clonotype originated in a human donor in good health. The chain employs TRBV5-1 and TRBJ1-2, with TRBD1 as a possible D gene (5 bases). CDR3 in amino acids: CASSLNGDDTNYGYTF. The CDR3 DNA reads as TGCGCCAGCAGCTTAAATGGGGACGACACCAACTATGGCTACACCTTC.